This T cell receptor beta chain was retrieved from a study of blood T cell repertoires in COVID-19. For the study at large: Samples of COVID-19 (acute and convalescent) were obtained from the United States, Italy and Spain. Nucleic acid was either cDNA or gDNA, and it came from T cells, B-cell-depleted T cells, or PBMCs.

Per the authors' pipeline: Counts of nucleated cells, estimated from reference gene primer amplification, were obtained. Generated by immunoSEQ multiplex PCR, the TCRdb table keeps only in-frame clones and is missing some. The V and J calls and the clone size are those of that table, but D and trimming were determined from the DNA. Of approximately 250,000 clones detected, 84% appear once; the ten largest clones hold roughly 8.6%. Trimming removed 0 bases from V and 2 bases from J, with 11 bases in between. Germline loops: CDR1 MNHEY, CDR2 SVGAGI. CDR3 size: 15 residues. The sequence derives from a human donor in a cohort sampled during active COVID-19. Sequenced: peripheral blood. The chain carries TRBV6-5 and TRBJ2-7; unclear D gene. The CDR3: CASSYSSHSTYEQYF. CDR3 in DNA: TGTGCCAGCAGTTACTCGTCCCACTCAACCTACGAGCAGTACTTC.